A selection of T cell receptor beta chains follows, all from one sample in a study of shared clonotypes between healthy human individuals. Produced via immunoSEQ multiplex PCR; TCRdb's table is partial and in-frame only. The top ten clones hold 0.095% to 0.12% of a sample with about 590,000 clones, around 95% of them seen once. Material: naive CD8+ T cells sorted from blood. Source of these receptors: a woman under 40 in good health. CDR3s include the opening cysteine and the closing phenylalanine or tryptophan. A D gene is named only where the DNA matches it firmly. Clone size is given for some rows only: seen once, a few or many times, or a class if the clone is expanded.

V gene: TRBV4-1; clone size: once; J gene: TRBJ2-7; D gene: NA; CDR3 DNA: TGCGCCAGCAGCCAAGATCCCCGGACCTTATCCTACGAGCAGTACTTC; CDR3 protein: CASSQDPRTLSYEQYF
V gene: TRBV28; clone size: NA; J gene: TRBJ1-5; D gene: NA; CDR3 DNA: TGTGCCAGCAGTTTAAGAGACAGGAATCAGCCCCAGCATTTT; CDR3 protein: CASSLRDRNQPQHF
V gene: TRBV10-1; clone size: NA; J gene: TRBJ2-1; D gene: NA; CDR3 DNA: TGCGCCAGCAGTGTCAGTCGTTTACCAATTGACGGAGCTGAGCAGTTCTTC; CDR3 protein: CASSVSRLPIDGAEQFF
V gene: TRBV5-1; clone size: NA; J gene: TRBJ2-1; D gene: TRBD2; CDR3 DNA: TGCGCCAGCAGCTGGCGGGGGAGCTCCTACAATGAGCAGTTCTTC; CDR3 protein: CASSWRGSSYNEQFF
V gene: TRBV5-4; clone size: NA; J gene: TRBJ2-1; D gene: NA; CDR3 DNA: TGTGCCAGCAGCTCGATCCGTGAGCAGTTCTTC; CDR3 protein: CASSSIREQFF
V gene: TRBV19; clone size: NA; J gene: TRBJ2-1; D gene: NA; CDR3 DNA: TGTGCCAGTAGTATTCTAAGCCCCTACAATGAGCAGTTCTTC; CDR3 protein: CASSILSPYNEQFF
V gene: TRBV27; clone size: NA; J gene: TRBJ2-1; D gene: NA; CDR3 DNA: TGTGCCAGCAGTTTATCGACAAGCTACAATGAGCAGTTCTTC; CDR3 protein: CASSLSTSYNEQFF
V gene: TRBV5-8; clone size: NA; J gene: TRBJ2-1; D gene: NA; CDR3 DNA: TGTGCCAGCAGCTTTCGACCGGCATCCTACAATGAGCAGTTCTTC; CDR3 protein: CASSFRPASYNEQFF
V gene: TRBV28; clone size: NA; J gene: TRBJ1-4; D gene: TRBD1; CDR3 DNA: TGTGCCAGCAGTTTAGAGGCTACAGGGGGAGAAAAACTGTTTTTT; CDR3 protein: CASSLEATGGEKLFF
V gene: TRBV25-1; clone size: few; J gene: TRBJ1-1; D gene: NA; CDR3 DNA: TGTGCCAGCAGTGACGGGACACCGAACACTGAAGCTTTCTTT; CDR3 protein: CASSDGTPNTEAFF
V gene: TRBV9; clone size: once; J gene: TRBJ2-7; D gene: TRBD2; CDR3 DNA: TGTGCCAGCAGCGGGGGACTAGCGGATTCCTACGAGCAGTACTTC; CDR3 protein: CASSGGLADSYEQYF
V gene: TRBV9; clone size: once; J gene: TRBJ1-2; D gene: NA; CDR3 DNA: TGTGCCAGCAGCGTAGATTCTGAGTTCTATGGCTACACCTTC; CDR3 protein: CASSVDSEFYGYTF
V gene: TRBV27; clone size: NA; J gene: TRBJ1-1; D gene: NA; CDR3 DNA: TGTGCCAGCAGCCTCGGGGCCCTGAACACTGAAGCTTTCTTT; CDR3 protein: CASSLGALNTEAFF
V gene: TRBV20-1; clone size: NA; J gene: TRBJ2-7; D gene: NA; CDR3 DNA: TGCAGTGCCCTGTGGCCCTACGAGCAGTACTTC; CDR3 protein: CSALWPYEQYF
V gene: TRBV28; clone size: NA; J gene: TRBJ2-2; D gene: NA; CDR3 DNA: TGTGCCAGCAGTTTTCAGTGGGGGGATCCGAGCACCGGGGAGCTGTTTTTT; CDR3 protein: CASSFQWGDPSTGELFF
V gene: TRBV9; clone size: NA; J gene: TRBJ2-1; D gene: TRBD2; CDR3 DNA: TGTGCCAGCAGCCCGGGACTAGCGGGAGCGGTGAATGAGCAGTTCTTC; CDR3 protein: CASSPGLAGAVNEQFF
V gene: TRBV7-9; clone size: NA; J gene: TRBJ1-2; D gene: NA; CDR3 DNA: TGTGCCAGCAGCTTGGAGACAGATAACTATGGCTACACCTTC; CDR3 protein: CASSLETDNYGYTF
V gene: TRBV5-8; clone size: once; J gene: TRBJ1-1; D gene: NA; CDR3 DNA: TGTGCCAGCAGCTGGGGATCGGGCGGGAACACTGAAGCTTTCTTT; CDR3 protein: CASSWGSGGNTEAFF
V gene: TRBV2; clone size: NA; J gene: TRBJ2-7; D gene: TRBD2; CDR3 DNA: TGTGCCAGCAGCCTTGGGACTAGCGGACCCTACGAGCAGTACTTC; CDR3 protein: CASSLGTSGPYEQYF
V gene: TRBV4-1; clone size: once; J gene: TRBJ2-2; D gene: NA; CDR3 DNA: TGCGCCAGCAGCCCGACCTGGGACACCGGGGAGCTGTTTTTT; CDR3 protein: CASSPTWDTGELFF
V gene: TRBV5-4; clone size: once; J gene: TRBJ2-7; D gene: TRBD2; CDR3 DNA: TGTGCCAGCAGCATAACTAGCGACGAGCAGTACTTC; CDR3 protein: CASSITSDEQYF
V gene: TRBV4-2; clone size: NA; J gene: TRBJ1-1; D gene: NA; CDR3 DNA: TGTGCCAGCAGCCAAGATTTAGGGATGAACACTGAAGCTTTCTTT; CDR3 protein: CASSQDLGMNTEAFF
V gene: TRBV27; clone size: NA; J gene: TRBJ1-2; D gene: NA; CDR3 DNA: TGTGCCAGCAGTTTTGGGGGGATCTACACCTTC; CDR3 protein: CASSFGGIYTF
V gene: TRBV27; clone size: NA; J gene: TRBJ2-7; D gene: TRBD1; CDR3 DNA: TGTGCCAGCAGTTTATTTTCCGCAGGGACAGGCGAGCAGTACTTC; CDR3 protein: CASSLFSAGTGEQYF
V gene: TRBV30; clone size: NA; J gene: TRBJ2-1; D gene: TRBD2; CDR3 DNA: TGTGCCTGGAGTAACGGACTAGCGTCGAATGAGCAGTTCTTC; CDR3 protein: CAWSNGLASNEQFF
V gene: TRBV15; clone size: NA; J gene: TRBJ1-4; D gene: NA; CDR3 DNA: TGTGCCACCAGCAGGGTTAATGAAAAACTGTTTTTT; CDR3 protein: CATSRVNEKLFF
V gene: TRBV4-1; clone size: NA; J gene: TRBJ2-2; D gene: TRBD2; CDR3 DNA: TGCGCCAGCAGCGAAGGGCCAGCGGGAGGGCCCGGGTCCGGGGAGCTGTTTTTT; CDR3 protein: CASSEGPAGGPGSGELFF
V gene: TRBV27; clone size: NA; J gene: TRBJ1-5; D gene: NA; CDR3 DNA: TGTGCCAGCAGTTTCGCGGGGGTAGGGCAGCCCCAGCATTTT; CDR3 protein: CASSFAGVGQPQHF
V gene: TRBV10-3; clone size: NA; J gene: TRBJ2-7; D gene: NA; CDR3 DNA: TGTGCCATCAGTCCGGCACCGGTCTCGTCTACTACCGAGCAGTACTTC; CDR3 protein: CAISPAPVSSTTEQYF
V gene: TRBV28; clone size: once; J gene: TRBJ1-2; D gene: TRBD1; CDR3 DNA: TGTGCCAGCAGTTTAACAGGGGGTTACTATGGCTACACCTTC; CDR3 protein: CASSLTGGYYGYTF